These 14 T cell receptor beta chains came from one sample sequenced in a study of brain T cells in children with intractable seizures. Produced via immunoSEQ multiplex PCR; TCRdb's table is partial and in-frame only. This sample has about 76,000 clones, with approximately 94% found just once. The sequences come from peripheral blood, collected at surgery. The receptors shown here come from a boy less than two years old with tuberous sclerosis and intractable seizures.

The V gene is TRBV12-5, the J gene TRBJ1-4, with D possibly being TRBD1 (5 bases). The CDR3 is 19 amino acids. Trimming cost V 0 bases and J 3 bases, with 20 bases left between them. Germline V lookup: CDR1 LGHNT, CDR2 FRNRAP. The CDR3, as DNA: TGTGCTAGTGGTTTGGTACGAGGGGAGGTGGTGATAGCTAATGAAAAACTGTTTTTT. Its protein is CASGLVRGEVVIANEKLFF.

V usage is TRBV9 and J usage is TRBJ2-3, with 7 bases matching TRBD2. This CDR3 contains 16 residues. Germline CDR1 and CDR2: SGDLS and YYNGEE. The junction had 9 bases not matched to a gene; V was cut back by 0 bases and J by 5 bases. The CDR3, as DNA: TGTGCCAGCAGCGTAGACGGGGGAGGGCCGGGAGATACGCAGTATTTT. It translates to CASSVDGGGPGDTQYF.

This clone has just one count. This chain connects TRBV15 to TRBJ2-1; the D is unclear. CDR3 length: 13 amino acids. Germline lookup yields CDR1 LNHNV and CDR2 YYDKDF (reference sequence). The V end lost 0 bases, the J end lost 10 bases, and 10 bases lay between the germline ends. DNA for the CDR3: TGTGCCACCAGCAGAGAGAGCCGGGTCGAGCAGTTCTTC. It yields the protein CATSRESRVEQFF. Variable domain in full (rest from reference TRBV15 and TRBJ2-1): DAMVIQNPRYQVTQFGKPVTLSCSQTLNHNVMYWYQQKSSQAPKLLFHYYDKDFNNEADTPDNFQSRRPNTSFCFLDIRSPGLGDTAMYLCATSRESRVEQFFGPGTRLTVL.

With regard to this clone: One end of the junction does not line up with germline, which may come from a read error. This chain uses TRBV6-5 with TRBJ2-7, with D maybe TRBD1 (6 bases). The CDR3 sequence is 11 residues long. Germline assignment: CDR1 MNHEY and CDR2 SVGAGI. The CDR3 nucleotides read TGTGCCAGCAGGAACAGGGACATCTGGGACTTC. Translation: CASRNRDIWDF.

The V and J genes are TRBV4-1 and TRBJ2-7; 11 positions match TRBD2. The J segment lost 1 base and the V segment lost 1 base, leaving 3 bases of the junction unmatched. The CDR3 totals 16 residues. The germline V gene encodes CDR1 MGHRA and CDR2 YSYEKL. The CDR3 DNA sequence: TGCGCCAGCAGCCAAGTTAGCGGGAGGGTTTCCTACGAGCAGTACTTC. Translating gives CASSQVSGRVSYEQYF.

The chain employs TRBV29-1 and TRBJ1-1; D call uncertain. V gave up 5 bases and J gave up 5 bases, with 6 bases separating them. The germline gives CDR1 SQVTM, CDR2 ANQGSEA. The CDR3 loop spans 10 amino acids. The CDR3 loop reads CSVLGTEAFF. The CDR3 nucleotides read TGCAGCGTTCTTGGGACTGAAGCTTTCTTT.

The chain recombines TRBV18 with TRBJ2-7; TRBD1 is a possible D gene (6 bases). The germline V and J ends were trimmed by 4 bases and 0 bases, with 19 bases remaining between them. Germline lookup yields CDR1 KGHSH and CDR2 LQKENI. The CDR3 is 17 amino acids. CDR3 sequence (DNA): TGTGCCAGCTCACTCACCGGATCAGGGGTCTTCTCCTACGAGCAGTACTTC. This sequence encodes CASSLTGSGVFSYEQYF.

The chain has TRBV10-2 and TRBJ1-2; a weak D match, TRBD1 (6 bases). The CDR3 is 15 amino acids. The germline V gene encodes CDR1 WSHSY and CDR2 SAAADI. V was pared by 6 bases and J by 4 bases, with 18 bases between. CDR3 in amino acids: CASRSAGASFYGYTF. The CDR3 nucleotides read TGCGCCAGCAGGAGCGCGGGGGCGAGTTTCTATGGCTACACCTTC.

The chain's CDR3 is CASSIPIRLAVNTGELFF. The CDR3 coding sequence is TGTGCCAGTAGTATCCCCATTAGACTAGCGGTCAACACCGGGGAGCTGTTTTTT. The J gene is TRBJ2-2, the V gene TRBV19; 9 bases fit TRBD2. Germline V gene data show CDR1 as LNHDA and CDR2 as SQIVND (reference sequence). Trimming at V came to 3 bases and at J to 2 bases, leaving 10 bases not matched to a gene. CDR3 length: 18 amino acids.

V is TRBV27 and J is TRBJ2-2; 8 bases match TRBD1. The V gene end was trimmed by 5 bases and the J gene end by 4 bases; junction bases not matched to a gene: 3. This CDR3 comprises 14 residues. Germline V gene sequence: CDR1 MNHEY, CDR2 SMNVEV (reference sequence). The CDR3 spells CASSPTGGTGELFF. The CDR3, as DNA: TGTGCCAGCAGTCCTACAGGGGGCACCGGGGAGCTGTTTTTT.

V gene TRBV24-1 combines with J gene TRBJ1-1, with D possibly being TRBD1 (5 bases). This CDR3 region has 14 residues. V lost 5 bases and J 5 bases, leaving 14 bases between the germline ends. CDR1 is KGHDR and CDR2 is SFDVKD in the germline V gene. The CDR3 reads CATSARGSGTEAFF. DNA of the CDR3: TGTGCCACCAGTGCTCGGGGTTCAGGGACTGAAGCTTTCTTT.

The chain is built from TRBV28 and TRBJ2-1; 8 bases agree with TRBD2. This CDR3 has 16 amino acids. Looked up from germline, CDR1 is MDHEN and CDR2 is SYDVKM. With 4 bases clipped from V and 0 bases from J, the junction kept 5 bases outside the gene matches. The DNA for the CDR3 is TGTGCCAGCAGTTACCTAGCGGGCGGCTCCTACAATGAGCAGTTCTTC. It is translated as CASSYLAGGSYNEQFF.

The rearrangement links TRBV28 to TRBJ1-2; the D is unclear. The V gene lost 7 bases and the J gene lost 5 bases, with 8 bases spanning the gap. The CDR3 totals 11 residues. Germline V CDR1 and CDR2: MDHEN, SYDVKM. CDR3 region: CASNGGYGYTF. The CDR3 DNA sequence: TGTGCCAGCAACGGAGGGTATGGCTACACCTTC.

The chain joins TRBV2 to TRBJ2-1; no clear D. The germline V gene encodes CDR1 SNHLY and CDR2 FYNNEI. The CDR3 covers 13 residues. V lost 4 bases and J 10 bases, leaving 14 bases between the germline ends. In DNA, the CDR3 is TGTGCCAGCAGTGTGGTTAGGGTAAGGGAGCAGTTCTTC. Protein: CASSVVRVREQFF.